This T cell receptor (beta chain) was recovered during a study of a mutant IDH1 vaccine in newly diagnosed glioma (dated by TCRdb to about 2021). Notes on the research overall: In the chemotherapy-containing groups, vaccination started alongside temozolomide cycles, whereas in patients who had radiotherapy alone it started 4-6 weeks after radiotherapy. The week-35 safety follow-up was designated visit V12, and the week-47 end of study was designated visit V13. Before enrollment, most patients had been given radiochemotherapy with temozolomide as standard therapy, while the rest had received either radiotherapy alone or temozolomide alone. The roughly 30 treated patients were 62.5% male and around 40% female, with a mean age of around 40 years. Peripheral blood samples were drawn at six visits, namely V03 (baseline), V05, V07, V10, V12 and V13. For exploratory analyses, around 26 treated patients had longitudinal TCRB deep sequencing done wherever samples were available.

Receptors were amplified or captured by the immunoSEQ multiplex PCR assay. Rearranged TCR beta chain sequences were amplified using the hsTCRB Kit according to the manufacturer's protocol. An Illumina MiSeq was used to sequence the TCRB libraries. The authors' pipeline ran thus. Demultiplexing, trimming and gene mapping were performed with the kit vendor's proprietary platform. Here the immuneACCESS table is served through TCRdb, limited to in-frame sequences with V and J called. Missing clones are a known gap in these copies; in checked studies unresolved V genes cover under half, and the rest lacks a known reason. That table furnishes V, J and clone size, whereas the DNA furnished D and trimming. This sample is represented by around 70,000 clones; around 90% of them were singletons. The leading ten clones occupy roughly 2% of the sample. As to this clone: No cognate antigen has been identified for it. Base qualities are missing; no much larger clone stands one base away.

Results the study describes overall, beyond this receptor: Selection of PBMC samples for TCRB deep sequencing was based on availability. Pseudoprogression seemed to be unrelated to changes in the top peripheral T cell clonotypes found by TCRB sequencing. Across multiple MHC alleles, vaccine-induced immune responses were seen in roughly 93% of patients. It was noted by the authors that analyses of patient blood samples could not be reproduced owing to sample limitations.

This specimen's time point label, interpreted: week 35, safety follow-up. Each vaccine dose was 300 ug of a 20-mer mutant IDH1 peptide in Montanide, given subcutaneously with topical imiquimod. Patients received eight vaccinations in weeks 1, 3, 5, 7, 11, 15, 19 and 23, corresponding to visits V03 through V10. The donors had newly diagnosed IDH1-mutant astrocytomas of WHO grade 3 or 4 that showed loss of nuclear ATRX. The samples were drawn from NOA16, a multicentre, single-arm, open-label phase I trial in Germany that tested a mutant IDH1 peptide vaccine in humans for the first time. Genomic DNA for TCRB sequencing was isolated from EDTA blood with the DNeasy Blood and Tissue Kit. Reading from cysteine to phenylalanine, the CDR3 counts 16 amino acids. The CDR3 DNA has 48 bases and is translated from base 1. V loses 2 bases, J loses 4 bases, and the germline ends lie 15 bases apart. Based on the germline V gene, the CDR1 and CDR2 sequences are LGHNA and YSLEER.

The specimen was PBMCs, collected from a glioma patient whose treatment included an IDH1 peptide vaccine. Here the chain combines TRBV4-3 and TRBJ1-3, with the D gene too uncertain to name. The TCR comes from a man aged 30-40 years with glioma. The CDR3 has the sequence CASSQFQTSGGNTIYF. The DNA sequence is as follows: TGCGCCAGCAGCCAATTTCAAACTTCGGGAGGAAACACCATATATTTT.